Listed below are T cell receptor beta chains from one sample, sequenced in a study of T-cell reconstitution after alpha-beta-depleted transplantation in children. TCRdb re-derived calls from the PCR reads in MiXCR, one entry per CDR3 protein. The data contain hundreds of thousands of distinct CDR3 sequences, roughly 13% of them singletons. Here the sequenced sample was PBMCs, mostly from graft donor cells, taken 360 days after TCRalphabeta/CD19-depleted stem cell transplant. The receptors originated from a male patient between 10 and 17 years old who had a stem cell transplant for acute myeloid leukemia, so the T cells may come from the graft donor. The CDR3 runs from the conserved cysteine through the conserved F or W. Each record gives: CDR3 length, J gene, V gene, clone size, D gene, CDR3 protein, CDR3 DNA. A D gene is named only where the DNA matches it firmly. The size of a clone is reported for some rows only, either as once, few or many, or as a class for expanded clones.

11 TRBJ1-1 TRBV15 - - CATKAVDEAFF TGTGCCACTAAGGCGGTGGATGAAGCTTTCTTT
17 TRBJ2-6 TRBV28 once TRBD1 CASSFGTGGLGANVLTF TGTGCCAGCAGTTTCGGGACAGGGGGCCTTGGGGCCAACGTCCTGACTTTC
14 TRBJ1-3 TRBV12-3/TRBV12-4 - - CASSLGRNGNTIYF TGTGCCAGCAGTTTGGGGAGGAATGGAAACACCATATATTTT
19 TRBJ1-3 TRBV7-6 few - CASSPIAVTGSDGGNTIYF TGTGCCAGCAGCCCCATAGCCGTTACAGGGAGCGATGGTGGAAACACCATATATTTT
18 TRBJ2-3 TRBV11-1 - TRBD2 CASSLASGGSSVSDTQYF TGTGCCAGCAGCTTAGCGTCAGGCGGGAGTAGCGTCTCAGATACGCAGTATTTT
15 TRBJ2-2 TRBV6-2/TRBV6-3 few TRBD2 CASSYIAGGPRELFF TGTGCCAGCAGTTACATAGCGGGAGGGCCCCGGGAGCTGTTTTTT
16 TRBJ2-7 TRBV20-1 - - CCARAPWTRTSYEQYF TGCTGTGCTAGAGCCCCTTGGACCAGGACGTCCTACGAGCAGTACTTC
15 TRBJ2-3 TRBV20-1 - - CSAEQGLVGTDTQYF TGCAGTGCTGAACAGGGATTGGTGGGGACAGATACGCAGTATTTT
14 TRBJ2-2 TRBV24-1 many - CATSDPPNTGELFF TGTGCCACCAGTGACCCCCCCAACACCGGGGAGCTGTTTTTT
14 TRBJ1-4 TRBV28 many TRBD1 CASGTVKPNEKLFF TGTGCCAGCGGGACAGTCAAACCCAATGAAAAACTGTTTTTT
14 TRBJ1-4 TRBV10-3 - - CAIDQGPANEKLIF TGTGCCATCGATCAGGGGCCGGCTAATGAAAAACTGATTTTT
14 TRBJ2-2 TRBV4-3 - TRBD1 CASSQRQGTGELFF TGCGCCAGCAGCCAAAGACAGGGCACCGGGGAGCTGTTTTTT
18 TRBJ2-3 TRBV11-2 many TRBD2 CASSSVAGRVMGSDTQYF TGTGCCAGCAGCTCAGTAGCGGGAAGGGTCATGGGCTCAGATACGCAGTATTTT
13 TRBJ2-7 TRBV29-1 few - CSVDGSSSYEQYF TGCAGCGTTGACGGGAGCAGCTCCTACGAGCAGTACTTC
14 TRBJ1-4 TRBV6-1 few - CASRVTGTGEKLFF TGTGCCAGCAGGGTAACAGGGACGGGTGAAAAACTGTTTTTT
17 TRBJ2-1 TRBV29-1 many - CSAGGQGRNFAYNEQFF TGCAGCGCCGGGGGCCAGGGGCGCAACTTTGCCTACAATGAGCAGTTCTTC
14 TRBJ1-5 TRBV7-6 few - CASSLDIGVQPQHF TGTGCCAGCAGCTTAGATATCGGGGTACAGCCCCAGCATTTT
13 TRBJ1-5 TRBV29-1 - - CSAAVTGPVPQHF TGCAGCGCCGCGGTCACAGGGCCAGTGCCCCAGCATTTT
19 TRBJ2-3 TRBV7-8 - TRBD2 CASSSRLAGLSGSTDTQYF TGTGCCAGCAGCTCCAGACTAGCGGGACTCTCCGGGAGCACAGATACGCAGTATTTT
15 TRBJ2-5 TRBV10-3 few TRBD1 CAISEPGTGQETQYF TGTGCCATCAGTGAGCCTGGGACAGGCCAAGAGACCCAGTACTTC
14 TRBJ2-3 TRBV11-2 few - CASSPLLGADTQYF TGTGCCAGCAGCCCCCTCCTCGGGGCAGATACGCAGTATTTT
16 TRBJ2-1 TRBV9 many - CASSVLRGSSYNEQFF TGTGCCAGCAGCGTTTTAAGGGGCAGCTCCTACAATGAGCAGTTCTTC
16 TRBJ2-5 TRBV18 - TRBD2 CASSPPEAGGEETQYF TGTGCCAGCTCACCACCGGAAGCGGGAGGAGAAGAGACCCAGTACTTC
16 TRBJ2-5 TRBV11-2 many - CASSLVGQILFETQYF TGTGCCAGCAGCTTAGTCGGACAGATCCTTTTCGAGACCCAGTACTTC
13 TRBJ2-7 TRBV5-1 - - CASRGGGYHEQYF TGCGCCAGCAGGGGAGGCGGGTACCACGAGCAGTACTTC
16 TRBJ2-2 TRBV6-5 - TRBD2 CASSYWTSINTGELFF TGTGCCAGCAGTTACTGGACTAGCATAAACACCGGGGAGCTGTTTTTT
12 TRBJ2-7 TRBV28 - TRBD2 CASSLLAGEQYF TGTGCCAGCTCACTCTTAGCGGGAGAGCAGTACTTC
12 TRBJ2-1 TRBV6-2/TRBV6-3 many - CASSNSYNEQFF TGTGCCAGCAGTAACTCCTACAATGAGCAGTTCTTC
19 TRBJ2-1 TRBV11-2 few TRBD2 CASSLEPIGGRSDTGEQFF TGTGCCAGCAGCTTGGAACCAATAGGCGGGAGGTCCGACACAGGGGAGCAGTTCTTC
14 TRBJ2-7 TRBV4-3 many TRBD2 CASSQDFASGRQYF TGCGCCAGCAGCCAAGATTTCGCTAGCGGGAGACAGTACTTC
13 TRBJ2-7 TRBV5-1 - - CASSLIQGGEQYF TGCGCCAGCAGCTTGATACAGGGCGGCGAGCAGTACTTC
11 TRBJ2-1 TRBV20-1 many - CSASRGGGQFF TGCAGTGCTAGCCGAGGGGGGGGGCAGTTCTTC
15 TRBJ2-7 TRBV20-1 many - CSARNVRDSAYEQYF TGCAGTGCTAGGAACGTGAGAGACTCCGCCTACGAGCAGTACTTC
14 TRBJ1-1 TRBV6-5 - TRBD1 CASSWDRANTEAFF TGTGCCAGCAGTTGGGACAGGGCGAACACTGAAGCTTTCTTT
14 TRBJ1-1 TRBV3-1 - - CASSQIQLNTEAFF TGTGCCAGCAGCCAAATCCAGTTGAACACTGAAGCTTTCTTT
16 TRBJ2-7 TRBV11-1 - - CASSLAPQLLIYEQYF TGTGCCAGCAGCTTAGCCCCGCAGCTTCTAATCTACGAGCAGTACTTC
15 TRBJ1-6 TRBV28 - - CASSLRDREVGPLHF TGTGCCAGCAGTTTACGGGACCGGGAGGTGGGACCCCTCCACTTT
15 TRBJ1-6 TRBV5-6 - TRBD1 CASSLNRGIHSPLHF TGTGCCAGCAGCTTAAACAGGGGTATTCATTCACCCCTCCACTTT
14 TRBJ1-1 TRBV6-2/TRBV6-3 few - CASSMLLGVSEAFF TGTGCCAGCAGTATGCTCCTTGGGGTCTCTGAAGCTTTCTTT
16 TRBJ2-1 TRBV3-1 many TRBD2 CASSQEAGGPYNEQFF TGTGCCAGCAGCCAAGAAGCGGGAGGGCCCTACAATGAGCAGTTCTTC
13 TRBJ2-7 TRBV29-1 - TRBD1 CSVWGTGGYEQYF TGCAGCGTTTGGGGGACAGGGGGGTACGAGCAGTACTTC
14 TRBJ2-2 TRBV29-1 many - CSALGGVNTGELFF TGCAGCGCCCTAGGGGGGGTGAACACCGGGGAGCTGTTTTTT